This is a list of T cell receptor beta chains from one sample in a study of blood T cell repertoires in COVID-19. TCRdb's table, derived via immunoSEQ multiplex PCR, lists solely in-frame clones and lacks some. The data hold 110,000 or so clones, with over 75% observed a single time. The sample consisted of peripheral blood. The receptors were sampled from a man aged 50 or older with acute or convalescent COVID-19. CDR3s include the opening cysteine and the closing phenylalanine or tryptophan. Each record gives: clone size, V gene, D gene, J gene, CDR3 protein, CDR3 DNA. D genes are given only for firm matches. Rows may omit the clone size; those that give it use once, few, many or a size class.

NA	TRBV25-1	NA	TRBJ2-1	CASSDAQGGYNEQFF	TGTGCCAGCAGTGATGCCCAGGGCGGCTACAATGAGCAGTTCTTC
NA	TRBV5-1	TRBD1	TRBJ1-1	CASSLQGAIEAFF	TGCGCCAGCAGCTTGCAGGGGGCGATTGAAGCTTTCTTT
NA	TRBV6-1	NA	TRBJ1-3	CASSEAGSVAHTIYF	TGTGCCAGCAGTGAAGCGGGCAGTGTCGCGCACACCATATATTTT
NA	TRBV28	TRBD1	TRBJ1-1	CASSLLPGQGTEAFF	TGTGCCAGCAGTTTGCTACCAGGACAGGGCACTGAAGCTTTCTTT
NA	TRBV7-2	NA	TRBJ1-2	CASSLGTGNYGYTF	TGTGCCAGCAGCTTAGGAACAGGGAACTATGGCTACACCTTC
once	TRBV6-6	TRBD1	TRBJ2-5	CASSGQGRIETQYF	TGTGCCAGCAGTGGACAGGGTCGGATAGAGACCCAGTACTTC
NA	TRBV9	NA	TRBJ2-3	CASSVSGRARGAGVDTQYF	TGTGCCAGCAGCGTATCGGGCAGAGCCCGGGGGGCCGGTGTTGATACGCAGTATTTT
few	TRBV5-1	NA	TRBJ2-7	CASSLAGGGVLSYEQYF	TGCGCCAGCAGCTTGGCTGGCGGCGGGGTACTCTCCTACGAGCAGTACTTC
NA	TRBV5-4	TRBD2	TRBJ2-7	CASSLEPSGAAVVEQYF	TGTGCCAGCAGCTTGGAACCTAGCGGGGCTGCCGTGGTCGAGCAGTACTTC
NA	TRBV28	NA	TRBJ1-3	CASSPPQNTIYF	TGTGCCAGCAGCCCCCCACAAAACACCATATATTTT
once	TRBV2	NA	TRBJ2-3	CASSDPGDTQYF	TGTGCCAGCAGTGATCCAGGAGATACGCAGTATTTT
NA	TRBV6-1	NA	TRBJ1-2	CASSESLLVRRGGYGYTF	TGTGCCAGCAGTGAATCCCTATTGGTGCGTAGGGGAGGGTATGGCTACACCTTC
NA	TRBV3-1/TRBV3-2	NA	TRBJ1-1	CASSQVQGTEAFF	TGTGCCAGCAGCCAAGTACAGGGCACTGAAGCTTTCTTT
NA	TRBV15	TRBD1	TRBJ2-3	CATSFRQGGTDTQYF	TGTGCCACCAGCTTTCGACAGGGTGGAACAGATACGCAGTATTTT
few	TRBV4-1	TRBD1	TRBJ1-1	CASSQTLQGRWTEAFF	TGCGCCAGCAGCCAGACCCTACAGGGGCGCTGGACTGAAGCTTTCTTT
NA	TRBV28	NA	TRBJ1-5	CASSLSRGYVQPQHF	TGTGCCAGCAGTTTAAGCAGGGGATATGTGCAGCCCCAGCATTTT
NA	TRBV7-9	TRBD2	TRBJ2-2	CASRRTLAGALGDTGELFF	TGTGCCAGCAGACGGACCCTAGCGGGGGCCCTCGGGGACACCGGGGAGCTGTTTTTT
NA	TRBV15	TRBD1	TRBJ2-3	CATSPGGQGTDTQYF	TGTGCCACCAGCCCCGGGGGACAGGGAACAGATACGCAGTATTTT
NA	TRBV12-5	NA	TRBJ1-2	CASGLAPANVNGYTF	TGTGCTAGTGGTCTAGCGCCGGCTAACGTTAATGGCTACACCTTC
NA	TRBV3-1/TRBV3-2	TRBD1	TRBJ1-6	CASSQGNRGNSPLHF	TGTGCCAGCAGCCAAGGGAACAGGGGTAATTCACCCCTCCACTTT
NA	TRBV2	NA	TRBJ1-5	CASGSYSNQPQHF	TGTGCCAGCGGGAGCTATAGCAATCAGCCCCAGCATTTT
once	TRBV9	TRBD2	TRBJ2-2	CASSPGGGRATGELFF	TGTGCCAGCAGCCCGGGGGGGGGCCGGGCCACCGGGGAGCTGTTTTTT